This entry lists 13 T cell receptor beta chains sequenced from one sample in a study of PD-1 blockade in classical Hodgkin lymphoma. Every single patient, without exception, relapsed after autologous stem cell transplantation, and brentuximab vedotin exposure varied. Sequencing was performed with immunoSEQ multiplex PCR; in TCRdb, only in-frame clones are kept and a portion is missing. Among more than 140,000 clones, around 73% were seen once, and the ten largest hold about 9.3%. Sequencing used peripheral blood mononuclear cells (PBMCs), obtained before the second cycle of nivolumab. These receptors were obtained from a human donor with classical Hodgkin lymphoma.

J is TRBJ2-1 and V is TRBV5-3, with a possible D match to TRBD2 (8 bases). TRBV5-3 carries the ORF label, with uncertain function. Trimming took off 2 bases at V and 5 bases at J, with 17 bases between the two ends. There are 16 residues in the CDR3. CDR3 residues: CARSLTDRRGDNEQFF. DNA for the CDR3: TGTGCCAGAAGCTTAACGGACAGGCGGGGGGACAATGAGCAGTTCTTC.

The genes are TRBV27 and TRBJ2-6; unclear D gene. Germline CDR1 reads MNHEY; CDR2 reads SMNVEV (reference sequence). The germline V and J ends were trimmed by 1 base and 0 bases, with 13 bases remaining between them. CDR3 length: 18 amino acids. This chain's CDR3 is CASSLYAGLHSGANVLTF. The CDR3 DNA sequence: TGTGCCAGCAGTTTATATGCAGGTCTGCACTCTGGGGCCAACGTCCTGACTTTC.

The chain links TRBV6-6 to TRBJ1-5; no firm D call. Germline CDR1 MNHNY, CDR2 SVGAGI (reference sequence). V lost 2 bases and J lost 5, with 10 bases in between. This CDR3 has 14 amino acids. CDR3 in amino acids: CASSYLTADQPQHF. The CDR3, as DNA: TGTGCCAGCAGTTACCTAACAGCGGATCAGCCCCAGCATTTT.

As for this clone: This may arise from a read error, as a much more abundant clone is one base away. The rearrangement links TRBV5-6 to TRBJ2-4; D possibly uses TRBD1 or TRBD2 (5 bases each). With the DNA end fitting TRBJ2-7 better, the J assignment may be wrong. The CDR3 loop spans 14 amino acids. CDR1 SGHDT and CDR2 YYEEEE come from the germline V gene. The DNA of the CDR3 is TGTGCCAGCAGCTTGGTGGGACGGCACTACGAGCAGTACTTC. This sequence encodes CASSLVGRHYEQYF.

This clone was counted a few times. The J gene is TRBJ1-5, the V gene TRBV7-2; weak D call: TRBD1 (5 bases). Trimming shortened V by 5 bases and J by 2 bases, and 13 bases separated the two germline ends. Germline CDR1 and CDR2: SGHTA and FQGNSA. The CDR3 length is 15 residues. CDR3 sequence (DNA): TGTGCCAGCAGCCGGCAGGGTAGGGGCAATCAGCCCCAGCATTTT. Translated: CASSRQGRGNQPQHF.

The chain links TRBV18 to TRBJ1-5; perhaps TRBD1 as D (5 bases). CDR3 length equals 13 residues. V shed 6 bases and J shed 5 bases, with 11 bases lying between them. Germline assignment: CDR1 KGHSH and CDR2 LQKENI. The CDR3: CASSKGLDQPQHF. The CDR3 coding sequence is TGTGCCAGCTCGAAGGGACTGGATCAGCCCCAGCATTTT.

The J gene is TRBJ1-2, the V gene TRBV29-1; 9 nucleotides line up with TRBD1. This CDR3 contains 12 residues. The trim removed 7 bases at V and 5 bases at J, leaving 5 bases unmatched. The germline V gene encodes CDR1 SQVTM and CDR2 ANQGSEA. CDR3: CSANGQGYGYTF. The CDR3 nucleotides are TGCAGCGCCAATGGACAGGGGTATGGCTACACCTTC.

As concerns this clone: Its ends do not fully match the called genes, so a read error is possible. The chain carries TRBV9 and TRBJ2-7; D uncertain. Germline lookup yields CDR1 SGDLS and CDR2 YYNGEE. The CDR3 runs to 15 residues. CDR3 DNA sequence: TGTGCCAGCAGCGTAGCTACGGGCAGGTCCTACGAACAGTACTTC. Translating gives CASSVATGRSYEQYF.

This clone has a single count. This sequence joins TRBV21-1 and TRBJ2-5; TRBD1 reflects the table's D call only, with no check against the DNA. TRBV21-1 is a known pseudogene. This CDR3 has 18 residues. Written as DNA, the CDR3 is TGTGCCAGCACCTCTAGGGACAGGGCGGGTCTTGTAGGAGAGACCCAGTACTTC. This sequence encodes CASTSRDRAGLVGETQYF.

This chain links TRBV9 with TRBJ2-7; D is ambiguous. The length of the CDR3 is 14 residues. Germline V gives CDR1 SGDLS, CDR2 YYNGEE. V gave up 3 bases and J gave up 0 bases, with 10 bases separating them. CDR3 protein: CASSGTVDSYEQYF. The CDR3 region has the DNA TGTGCCAGCAGCGGCACGGTAGACTCCTACGAGCAGTACTTC.

The gene calls are TRBV7-9 and TRBJ1-2; 9 nucleotides match TRBD1. Germline V lookup: CDR1 SEHNR, CDR2 FQNEAQ (reference sequence). The V gene end was trimmed by 5 bases and the J gene end by 2 bases; junction bases not matched to a gene: 3. The CDR3 is 14 amino acids. CDR3 sequence (DNA): TGTGCCAGCAGCCCTGGACAGGGGAACTATGGCTACACCTTC. Translated: CASSPGQGNYGYTF. Full variable domain (remainder filled in from reference TRBV7-9 and TRBJ1-2): DTGVSQNPRHKITKRGQNVTFRCDPISEHNRLYWYRQTLGQGPEFLTYFQNEAQLEKSRLLSDRFSAERPKGSFSTLEIQRTEQGDSAMYLCASSPGQGNYGYTFGSGTRLTVV.

The chain combines TRBV4-1 with TRBJ2-1, with TRBD2 matching over 9 bases. With V trimmed by 5 bases and J by 3 bases, 8 bases remained unmatched. Germline CDR1 is MGHRA and CDR2 is YSYEKL. This CDR3 has 16 residues. In nucleotides, the CDR3 is TGCGCCAGCAGCGCCCCCGGGACTAGCTACTACAATGAGCAGTTCTTC. This sequence encodes CASSAPGTSYYNEQFF.

The chain combines TRBV7-3 with TRBJ2-3, with TRBD2 matching over 8 bases. Germline V lookup: CDR1 SGHTA, CDR2 FQGTGA. The CDR3 extends over 14 amino acids. V was clipped by 5 bases and J by 4 bases; unmatched bases: 5. CDR3 protein: CASSPLGGADTQYF. CDR3 in DNA: TGTGCCAGCAGCCCCCTCGGGGGGGCAGATACGCAGTATTTT.